The 18 T cell receptor beta chains below were found in one sample sequenced in a study of blood T cell repertoires in COVID-19. TCRdb's copy holds only in-frame clones and misses some; the assay was immunoSEQ multiplex PCR. The table includes 150,000 to 200,000 clones, 82% detected once. Sequencing used peripheral blood. The origin of the receptors is an older woman with COVID-19, enrolled during active disease.

The count of this clone is one. V usage is TRBV5-1 and J usage is TRBJ2-5; D is unresolved. The V and J ends lost 2 bases and 3 bases respectively, with 5 bases between them. Germline CDR1 reads SGHRS; CDR2 reads YFSETQ. The CDR3 runs 12 residues. This CDR3 is CASSFPEETQYF. As DNA, the CDR3 is TGCGCCAGCAGCTTCCCCGAAGAGACCCAGTACTTC. The full variable domain, completed using reference TRBV5-1 and TRBJ2-5, is KAGVTQTPRYLIKTRGQQVTLSCSPISGHRSVSWYQQTPGQGLQFLFEYFSETQRNKGNFPGRFSGRQFSNSRSEMNVSTLELGDSALYLCASSFPEETQYFGPGTRLLVL.

The chain employs TRBV6-6 and TRBJ1-2, with TRBD1 matching 7 bases. This CDR3 region has 13 residues. Unmatched junction bases numbered 2, after V lost 6 bases and J lost 1 base. The germline V gene encodes CDR1 MNHNY and CDR2 SVGAGI (reference sequence). CDR3 coding DNA: TGTGCCAGCAGCAGACAGGGTAACTATGGCTACACCTTC. This codes for CASSRQGNYGYTF.

This chain joins TRBV6-5 and TRBJ1-5; D unclear. Germline assignment: CDR1 MNHEY and CDR2 SVGAGI. The V gene lost 7 bases and the J gene lost 0 bases, with 10 bases spanning the gap. CDR3 size: 14 residues. As DNA, the CDR3 is TGTGCCAGCACTGCCGGGTATAGCAATCAGCCCCAGCATTTT. Translated, it gives CASTAGYSNQPQHF.

The V gene is TRBV5-1, the J gene TRBJ2-3, with D possibly matching TRBD1 (6 bases). This CDR3 spans 17 amino acids. Trimming took 4 bases from V and 1 from J, leaving 19 bases between them. Germline CDR1 and CDR2: SGHRS and YFSETQ. CDR3 loop: CASSPEVRGTRTDTQYF. The CDR3 region has the DNA TGCGCCAGCAGCCCGGAGGTCAGGGGCACCCGCACAGATACGCAGTATTTT.

This chain links TRBV11-2 with TRBJ2-7; 9 nucleotides align to TRBD2. The trim removed 0 bases at V and 6 bases at J, leaving 0 bases unmatched. Germline V CDR1 and CDR2: SGHAT, FQNNGV. The CDR3 loop spans 13 amino acids. The CDR3 region is CASSLERGGEQYV. In DNA, the CDR3 is TGTGCCAGCAGCTTAGAGCGGGGGGGCGAGCAGTACGTC.

This chain connects TRBV11-2 to TRBJ2-2; 10 bases align to TRBD1. Trimming cost V 5 bases and J 4 bases; bases outside gene matches: 7. Germline-derived CDR1 and CDR2 are SGHAT and FQNNGV. There are 16 residues in the CDR3. The CDR3 spells CASSGGQGDGTGELFF. As DNA, the CDR3 is TGTGCCAGCAGCGGAGGACAGGGGGATGGCACCGGGGAGCTGTTTTTT.

This clone was seen more than once but under ten times. The genes are TRBV27 and TRBJ1-6; 8 bases align to TRBD1. CDR3 length equals 15 residues. Per germline, CDR1 MNHEY and CDR2 SMNVEV (reference sequence). The ends lost 5 bases at V and 7 bases at J; junction bases unmatched: 7. The CDR3 here is CASSTRTGRNSPLHF. In nucleotides, the CDR3 is TGTGCCAGCAGTACAAGGACAGGGAGAAATTCACCCCTCCACTTT.

CDR3 DNA: TGTGCCAGCAGCGAGGGACTAGTCGCTGGCAATGAGCAGTTCTTC. Its protein product is CASSEGLVAGNEQFF. The chain carries TRBV14 and TRBJ2-1, with 8 bases identical to TRBD2. Germline V gene data show CDR1 as SGHDN and CDR2 as FVKESK. J was trimmed by 6 bases and V by 5 bases; bases with no gene match: 9. CDR3 length equals 15 residues.

The V call is TRBV6-5, the J call TRBJ2-5; the match to TRBD1 covers 10 bases. With 6 bases clipped from V and 4 bases from J, the junction kept 8 bases outside the gene matches. The CDR3 totals 15 residues. Germline V gives CDR1 MNHEY, CDR2 SVGAGI. The CDR3 here is CASRTTGGRGETQYF. The CDR3 DNA reads TGTGCCAGCAGAACGACAGGGGGCAGGGGAGAGACCCAGTACTTC.

This clone was found a few times. The rearrangement joins TRBV19 to TRBJ2-7; maybe TRBD1 (5 bases). The CDR3 consists of 14 residues. CDR1 is LNHDA and CDR2 is SQIVND in the germline V gene (reference sequence). V was cut by 5 bases and J by 1 base, with 12 bases left in between. The DNA of the CDR3 is TGTGCCAGTAGTCAGACAGAAACTTCCTACGAGCAGTACTTC. Its protein is CASSQTETSYEQYF.

This rearrangement joins TRBV6-5 to TRBJ1-6; D is ambiguous. Germline CDR1 is MNHEY and CDR2 is SVGAGI. CDR3 length equals 15 residues. V dropped 7 bases and J dropped 0 bases, with 10 bases sitting between them. The CDR3 nucleotides are TGTGCCAGCACCCTGCCGGGCTCCTATAATTCACCCCTCCACTTT. Its protein product is CASTLPGSYNSPLHF.

The sample holds a few counts of this clone. The chain couples TRBV3-1 (or the pseudogene TRBV3-2) to TRBJ1-4; 8 nucleotides line up with TRBD1. Trimming removed 4 bases from V and 8 bases from J; junction bases left unmatched: 3. Germline V gene sequence: CDR1 LGHDT, CDR2 YNNKEL (reference sequence). The CDR3 has 13 residues. The chain's CDR3 is CASSPTGEEKLFF. CDR3 DNA: TGTGCCAGCAGCCCGACAGGGGAGGAAAAACTGTTTTTT.

The chain has TRBV7-2 and TRBJ2-3, with 8 bases lining up with TRBD2. Germline assignment: CDR1 SGHTA and CDR2 FQGNSA. The CDR3 runs 18 residues. The J segment lost 1 base and the V segment lost 3 bases, leaving 12 bases of the junction unmatched. CDR3 residues: CASSFYGYRGGGTDTQYF. The CDR3 nucleotides are TGTGCCAGCAGCTTTTATGGGTATCGGGGGGGTGGCACAGATACGCAGTATTTT.

The V and J genes are TRBV6-6 and TRBJ1-2, with D possibly matching TRBD1 (6 bases). Germline lookup yields CDR1 MNHNY and CDR2 SVGAGI (reference sequence). The V and J ends lost 4 bases and 7 bases respectively, with 16 bases between them. The CDR3 consists of 14 residues. The CDR3 spells CASSWGGRGGGYTF. The CDR3 bases are TGTGCCAGCAGTTGGGGGGGCAGAGGGGGTGGCTACACCTTC.

The chain employs TRBV9 and TRBJ1-6; weak D call: TRBD1 (5 bases). From germline, CDR1 is SGDLS and CDR2 YYNGEE. The CDR3 runs 17 residues. The ends were cut back, 4 bases at V and 0 bases at J, with 14 bases in the middle. Here the CDR3 reads CASSSLGQSSYNSPLHF. The CDR3, as DNA: TGTGCCAGCAGCTCTTTGGGGCAGAGCTCCTATAATTCACCCCTCCACTTT.

The J gene is TRBJ1-1, the V gene TRBV18; no definite D call. CDR1 is KGHSH, CDR2 LQKENI, per germline. The CDR3 totals 15 residues. V was trimmed by 5 bases and J by 0 bases, leaving 13 bases between them. Here the CDR3 reads CASSVPGILNTEAFF. The CDR3 coding sequence is TGTGCCAGCTCAGTTCCGGGGATACTGAACACTGAAGCTTTCTTT.

J is TRBJ2-1 and V is TRBV5-6; 12 bases fit TRBD2. V gave up 4 bases and J gave up 2 bases; unmatched junction bases: 13. The CDR3 length is 19 residues. Germline CDR1 reads SGHDT; CDR2 reads YYEEEE. CDR3 region: CASSPPGLAGGLPYNEQFF. CDR3 nucleotides: TGTGCCAGCAGCCCCCCGGGGCTAGCGGGGGGGCTCCCCTACAATGAGCAGTTCTTC. The full variable domain, in which reference TRBV5-6 and TRBJ2-1 provide the parts outside the CDR3, is DAGVTQSPTHLIKTRGQQVTLRCSPKSGHDTVSWYQQALGQGPQFIFQYYEEEERQRGNFPDRFSGHQFPNYSSELNVNALLLGDSALYLCASSPPGLAGGLPYNEQFFGPGTRLTVL.

The chain links TRBV6-1 to TRBJ2-7, with 7 bases fitting TRBD2. Germline values: CDR1 MNHNS, CDR2 SASEGT. The V and J ends lost 1 base and 4 bases, in that order; junction bases with no gene match: 4. The CDR3 runs to 14 residues. CDR3 sequence reads: CASSEGGGWYEQYF. The DNA for the CDR3 is TGTGCCAGCAGTGAAGGGGGGGGTTGGTACGAGCAGTACTTC.